A selection of T cell receptor beta chains follows, all from one sample in a study of blood T cells in healthy people across ages. TCRdb recomputed calls from the 5' RACE reads with MiXCR, one row per CDR3 protein. The sample lists 890,000 or so distinct CDR3 sequences, under 80% seen once, with about a quarter in the top ten. The specimen sequenced was blood. Receptor source: a man aged 30 to 39 in good health. CDR3s include the opening cysteine and the closing phenylalanine or tryptophan. Clone size is stated in some rows and not others, as once, few, many or a class when expanded.

CDR3	V	J	size
CAISESPGLDTEAFF	TRBV10-3	TRBJ1-1	-
CAWSVRGVDIQYF	TRBV30	TRBJ2-4	few
CASIFRRGGEQFF	TRBV5-1	TRBJ2-1	-
CASSLVETRVTGYTF	TRBV5-1	TRBJ1-2	-
CASSQQTGGVGQPQHF	TRBV4-2	TRBJ1-5	-
CASSYTGPSSPLHF	TRBV6-6	TRBJ1-6	-
CASSSNKPLDEQYF	TRBV7-9	-	-
CATSRDRGSCEQYF	TRBV15	TRBJ2-7	-
CASGGQGQETQYF	TRBV7-2	TRBJ2-5	few
CSGTSSTDTQYF	TRBV20-1	TRBJ2-3	-
CASTDSYNQPQHF	TRBV6-2/TRBV6-3	TRBJ1-5	-
CASTGTSGGIYEQYF	TRBV7-9	-	-
CASSSQGGGLETQYF	TRBV7-2	TRBJ2-5	medium-sized
CASSLVAGGDEQFF	TRBV12-3/TRBV12-4	TRBJ2-1	-
CASSEGFSSTDTQYF	TRBV25-1	TRBJ2-3	-
CASSFGTGGKYEQYF	TRBV6-5	TRBJ2-7	once
CASSTFLAGGPHEQYF	TRBV12-3/TRBV12-4	-	few
CASSLETGLAYTDTQYF	TRBV11-2	TRBJ2-3	-
CACSSPGPRNEQFF	TRBV6-2/TRBV6-3	TRBJ2-1	-
CASSEAPGYGYTF	TRBV2	TRBJ1-2	-
CASSFGGAVADTQYF	TRBV5-1	TRBJ2-3	-
CASSHGRRNTEAFF	TRBV7-9	TRBJ1-1	-